This TCR beta chain was observed in a study of blood T cell repertoires in COVID-19. On the study more broadly: Italy, Spain and the United States were the sources of the convalescent and acute COVID-19 samples. Sources were T cells, B-cell-depleted T cells, or PBMCs; the material itself was cDNA or gDNA.

Original data processing: For nucleated cells, counts were estimated from reference gene primer amplification. The data were produced by immunoSEQ multiplex PCR, yet TCRdb's version contains in-frame clones alone and is incomplete. The V and J calls and the clone size are those of that table, but D and trimming were determined from the DNA. The profile shows some 160,000 clones, around 81% of them singletons. The CDR3 length is 13 residues. The V gene's germline CDR1 is SGHRS and CDR2 YFSETQ. Trimming removed 8 bases at V and 1 base at J, with 9 bases between. V usage is TRBV5-1 and J usage is TRBJ2-2; the D gene is possibly TRBD2 (6 bases). This clonotype was sampled from a man in his 70s who had recovered from COVID-19. Sequenced input: peripheral blood. The CDR3 sequence is CASTRGNTGELFF. Written as DNA, the CDR3 is TGCGCCAGTACGCGGGGGAACACCGGGGAGCTGTTTTTT.